One and the same sample provided the 20 T cell receptor beta chains below, sequenced in a study of cytomegalovirus exposure and HLA in healthy donors. PCR employed 60 Vbeta and 13 Jbeta primers. Clones were read by immunoSEQ multiplex PCR, and TCRdb kept only the in-frame ones, dropping some. The sample table sets out 150,000 to 250,000 clones. The specimen was PBMCs. These receptors were taken from a boy aged 5 to 17 in good health and CMV-seronegative.

The V and J genes are TRBV9 and TRBJ2-3; TRBD1 matches 8 bases. The CDR3 is made up of 13 amino acids. V shed 7 bases, J shed 2 bases, and the junction held 3 bases outside the gene matches. Germline CDR1 SGDLS, CDR2 YYNGEE. The CDR3 DNA reads TGTGCCAGCCGGGACAGGTTCACAGATACGCAGTATTTT. Its protein product is CASRDRFTDTQYF.

V and J are TRBV19 and TRBJ1-5, with D perhaps TRBD1 (5 bases). Germline V CDR1 and CDR2: LNHDA, SQIVND (reference sequence). The CDR3 covers 14 residues. Trimming left V 5 bases short and J 0 bases short, with 8 bases between. CDR3 sequence: CASSFRDSNQPQHF. The DNA of the CDR3 is TGTGCCAGTAGTTTCAGGGATAGCAATCAGCCCCAGCATTTT.

The V call is TRBV19, the J call TRBJ1-6; 8 nucleotides line up with TRBD1. The V and J ends lost 2 bases and 1 base, in that order; junction bases with no gene match: 13. The CDR3 contains 20 residues. Germline-derived CDR1 and CDR2 are LNHDA and SQIVND (reference sequence). The CDR3 DNA is TGTGCCAGTAGTATACGGGCCGCTGACAGGGGTGTGTCCTATAATTCACCCCTCCACTTT. It is translated as CASSIRAADRGVSYNSPLHF.

The rearrangement joins TRBV11-2 to TRBJ2-1, with TRBD2 matching 12 bases. Germline V gene data show CDR1 as SGHAT and CDR2 as FQNNGV. The CDR3 is 16 amino acids. V lost 5 bases and J lost 6; bases outside the gene matches: 8. CDR3 protein: CASSMQTSGGLNEQFF. CDR3 nucleotide sequence: TGTGCCAGCAGCATGCAGACTAGCGGGGGACTCAATGAGCAGTTCTTC.

V is TRBV19 and J is TRBJ1-1; D might be TRBD1 (5 bases). Germline V lookup: CDR1 LNHDA, CDR2 SQIVND (reference sequence). The CDR3 is made up of 13 amino acids. V was clipped by 10 bases and J by 1 base, with 13 bases between them. The CDR3 DNA follows: TGTGCCACTTCGACAGTCCCGAACACTGAAGCTTTCTTT. Translation gives CATSTVPNTEAFF.

The chain links TRBV5-4 to TRBJ1-6, with no clear D. Trimming shortened V by 6 bases and J by 7 bases, and 17 bases separated the two germline ends. Germline CDR1 SGHNT, CDR2 YYREEE (reference sequence). The CDR3 is made up of 15 amino acids. The CDR3 coding sequence is TGTGCCAGCATCGACTCCACCCTCCCGAATTCACCCCTCCACTTT. It translates to CASIDSTLPNSPLHF.

The chain has TRBV11-2 and TRBJ2-7, with D tentatively TRBD1 (5 bases). Trimming removed 7 bases from V and 4 bases from J, with 20 bases in between. This CDR3 contains 15 residues. The V gene's germline CDR1 is SGHAT and CDR2 FQNNGV. The chain's CDR3 is CASNQGSYTYYEQYF. CDR3 bases: TGTGCCAGCAACCAGGGATCCTATACCTATTACGAGCAGTACTTC.

The chain couples TRBV19 to TRBJ2-4, with 7 bases matching TRBD1. The CDR3 sequence is 14 residues long. Germline CDR1 LNHDA, CDR2 SQIVND (reference sequence). V was pared by 6 bases and J by 9 bases, with 11 bases of the junction left unmatched. CDR3 amino acids: CASSPLRQGGIQYF. CDR3 coding DNA: TGTGCCAGTAGCCCACTTAGACAGGGTGGCATTCAGTACTTC.

The V and J genes are TRBV13 and TRBJ1-6; 7 nucleotides line up with TRBD1. J was trimmed by 12 bases and V by 0 bases; bases with no gene match: 17. CDR3 length equals 18 residues. Germline CDR1 and CDR2: PRHDT and FYEKMQ (reference sequence). CDR3 DNA: TGTGCCAGCAGCTTAGGCCATCGACAGGGTCCTCTCTGGGGACCCCTCCACTTT. Translating it yields CASSLGHRQGPLWGPLHF.

V and J are TRBV6-1 and TRBJ1-1, with D tentatively TRBD1 (6 bases). Per germline, CDR1 MNHNS and CDR2 SASEGT. The CDR3 totals 14 residues. Trimming left V 5 bases short and J 3 bases short, with 13 bases between. Here the CDR3 reads CASSYSGADTEAFF. In DNA, the CDR3 is TGTGCCAGCAGTTATTCAGGGGCCGACACTGAAGCTTTCTTT.

The V and J genes are TRBV29-1 and TRBJ2-5; TRBD2 matches at 11 bases. The germline V gene has CDR1 SQVTM and CDR2 ANQGSEA. Germline trimming cut 6 bases from V and 5 bases from J; bases unmatched to any gene: 14. The CDR3 loop spans 16 amino acids. CDR3 region: CSVRGLLAGGMETQYF. For the CDR3, the DNA is TGCAGCGTCAGGGGCCTTCTAGCGGGGGGCATGGAGACCCAGTACTTC. The variable domain in full, with the rest retrieved from reference TRBV29-1 and TRBJ2-5, is SAVISQKPSRDICQRGTSLTIQCQVDSQVTMMFWYRQQPGQSLTLIATANQGSEATYESGFVIDKFPISRPNLTFSTLTVSNMSPEDSSIYLCSVRGLLAGGMETQYFGPGTRLLVL.

The chain recombines TRBV27 with TRBJ2-7; 9 nucleotides line up with TRBD1. Losses at the gene ends were 2 bases for V and 3 bases for J; bases not matched to a gene: 5. Germline CDR1 MNHEY, CDR2 SMNVEV (reference sequence). The CDR3 consists of 15 residues. CDR3 nucleotide sequence: TGTGCCAGCAGTTTAGGACAGGGGATAGTCTACGAGCAGTACTTC. Protein product: CASSLGQGIVYEQYF.

V and J are TRBV6-5 and TRBJ2-2; D may be TRBD1 (6 bases). V was trimmed by 4 bases and J by 2 bases, leaving 11 bases between them. Germline V gene lookup returns CDR1 MNHEY and CDR2 SVGAGI. This CDR3 has 15 residues. CDR3 protein: CASSSTGLNTGELFF. CDR3 bases: TGTGCCAGCAGTTCTACAGGGCTTAACACCGGGGAGCTGTTTTTT.

As concerns this clone: This specimen includes other DNA sequences encoding the same CDR3. The V call is TRBV6-1, the J call TRBJ2-5, with 7 bases lining up with TRBD1. J lost 5 bases, V lost 8 bases, and 5 bases had no gene match. Looked up from germline, CDR1 is MNHNS and CDR2 is SASEGT. The CDR3 has 12 amino acids. This CDR3 is CASDRVGETQYF. As DNA, the CDR3 is TGTGCCAGCGACAGGGTGGGCGAGACCCAGTACTTC.

The chain joins TRBV2 to TRBJ1-1; D ambiguous. Germline V CDR1 and CDR2: SNHLY, FYNNEI. V gave up 4 bases and J gave up 5 bases, with 14 bases separating them. CDR3 length: 14 amino acids. CDR3 sequence: CASSASSRRTEAFF. The CDR3, as DNA: TGTGCCAGCAGTGCGTCGTCCCGGAGGACTGAAGCTTTCTTT.

V usage is TRBV29-1 and J usage is TRBJ1-1; TRBD1 is a possible D gene (5 bases). The V end was cut by 6 bases, the J end by 4 bases, with 15 bases between. Germline V lookup: CDR1 SQVTM, CDR2 ANQGSEA. This CDR3 is 13 amino acids long. The CDR3 nucleotides are TGCAGCGTAAGAAGGGGAGGAGGCACTGAAGCTTTCTTT. It is translated as CSVRRGGGTEAFF.

V and J are TRBV2 and TRBJ2-2, with D possibly TRBD2 on 5 matching bases. V dropped 5 bases and J dropped 6 bases, with 13 bases sitting between them. The CDR3 is 14 amino acids. Germline-derived CDR1 and CDR2 are SNHLY and FYNNEI. The CDR3 region is CASSLLVRPGELFF. The DNA for the CDR3 is TGTGCCAGCAGTTTACTAGTCCGACCCGGGGAGCTGTTTTTT. Drawing the rest from reference TRBV2 and TRBJ2-2, the complete variable domain is EPEVTQTPSHQVTQMGQEVILRCVPISNHLYFYWYRQILGQKVEFLVSFYNNEISEKSEIFDDQFSVERPDGSNFTLKIRSTKLEDSAMYFCASSLLVRPGELFFGEGSRLTVL.

V gene TRBV10-3 combines with J gene TRBJ2-7, with 7 nucleotides matching TRBD2. Germline V CDR1 and CDR2: ENHRY, SYGVKD. CDR3 length: 14 residues. Trimming removed 6 bases from V and 1 base from J; junction bases left unmatched: 6. CDR3 residues: CAISRGGSSYEQYF. In DNA form, the CDR3 reads TGTGCCATCAGCCGCGGGGGAAGTTCCTACGAGCAGTACTTC.

The V and J genes are TRBV15 and TRBJ1-4; D call uncertain. CDR1 and CDR2 (germline): LNHNV, YYDKDF (reference sequence). The CDR3 runs to 14 residues. V was trimmed by 5 bases and J by 5 bases, leaving 12 bases between them. Here the CDR3 reads CATSALKINEKLFF. The CDR3 region has the DNA TGTGCCACCAGCGCACTCAAAATAAATGAAAAACTGTTTTTT.

The rearrangement links TRBV4-1 to TRBJ1-2, with 10 bases that match TRBD1. V dropped 0 bases and J dropped 13; count of bases not matched to a gene: 11. Germline V lookup: CDR1 MGHRA, CDR2 YSYEKL. The CDR3 is made up of 15 amino acids. The DNA of the CDR3 is TGCGCCAGCAGCCAAGAGGGCATGGGACAGGGGTCGAGCACCTTC. It is translated as CASSQEGMGQGSSTF.